This T cell receptor beta chain was recovered during a study of T cells in Graves' hyperthyroidism and ophthalmopathy. The germline gives CDR1 MGHRA, CDR2 YSYEKL. The CDR3 consists of 14 residues. Trimming removed 4 bases from V and 2 bases from J, with 11 bases in between. This clonotype was seen at least ten times. RNA transcripts provided the source from which TCR beta CDR3 regions were amplified. The TCR CDR3 first-round RT-PCR relied on the HTBI primer set. TCRdb fed the multiplex PCR reads into MiXCR, producing one record per CDR3 protein. The sample carries some 300,000 distinct CDR3 sequences, around 13% recorded once.

Sequencing was performed on blood. The origin of this receptor is a woman aged 40-49 years with Graves' hyperthyroidism. This chain joins TRBV4-1 and TRBJ1-1, with D hard to call. This CDR3 is CASSLFGSNTEAFF. The CDR3 DNA follows: TGCGCCAGCAGCCTGTTCGGGAGCAACACTGAAGCTTTCTTT.